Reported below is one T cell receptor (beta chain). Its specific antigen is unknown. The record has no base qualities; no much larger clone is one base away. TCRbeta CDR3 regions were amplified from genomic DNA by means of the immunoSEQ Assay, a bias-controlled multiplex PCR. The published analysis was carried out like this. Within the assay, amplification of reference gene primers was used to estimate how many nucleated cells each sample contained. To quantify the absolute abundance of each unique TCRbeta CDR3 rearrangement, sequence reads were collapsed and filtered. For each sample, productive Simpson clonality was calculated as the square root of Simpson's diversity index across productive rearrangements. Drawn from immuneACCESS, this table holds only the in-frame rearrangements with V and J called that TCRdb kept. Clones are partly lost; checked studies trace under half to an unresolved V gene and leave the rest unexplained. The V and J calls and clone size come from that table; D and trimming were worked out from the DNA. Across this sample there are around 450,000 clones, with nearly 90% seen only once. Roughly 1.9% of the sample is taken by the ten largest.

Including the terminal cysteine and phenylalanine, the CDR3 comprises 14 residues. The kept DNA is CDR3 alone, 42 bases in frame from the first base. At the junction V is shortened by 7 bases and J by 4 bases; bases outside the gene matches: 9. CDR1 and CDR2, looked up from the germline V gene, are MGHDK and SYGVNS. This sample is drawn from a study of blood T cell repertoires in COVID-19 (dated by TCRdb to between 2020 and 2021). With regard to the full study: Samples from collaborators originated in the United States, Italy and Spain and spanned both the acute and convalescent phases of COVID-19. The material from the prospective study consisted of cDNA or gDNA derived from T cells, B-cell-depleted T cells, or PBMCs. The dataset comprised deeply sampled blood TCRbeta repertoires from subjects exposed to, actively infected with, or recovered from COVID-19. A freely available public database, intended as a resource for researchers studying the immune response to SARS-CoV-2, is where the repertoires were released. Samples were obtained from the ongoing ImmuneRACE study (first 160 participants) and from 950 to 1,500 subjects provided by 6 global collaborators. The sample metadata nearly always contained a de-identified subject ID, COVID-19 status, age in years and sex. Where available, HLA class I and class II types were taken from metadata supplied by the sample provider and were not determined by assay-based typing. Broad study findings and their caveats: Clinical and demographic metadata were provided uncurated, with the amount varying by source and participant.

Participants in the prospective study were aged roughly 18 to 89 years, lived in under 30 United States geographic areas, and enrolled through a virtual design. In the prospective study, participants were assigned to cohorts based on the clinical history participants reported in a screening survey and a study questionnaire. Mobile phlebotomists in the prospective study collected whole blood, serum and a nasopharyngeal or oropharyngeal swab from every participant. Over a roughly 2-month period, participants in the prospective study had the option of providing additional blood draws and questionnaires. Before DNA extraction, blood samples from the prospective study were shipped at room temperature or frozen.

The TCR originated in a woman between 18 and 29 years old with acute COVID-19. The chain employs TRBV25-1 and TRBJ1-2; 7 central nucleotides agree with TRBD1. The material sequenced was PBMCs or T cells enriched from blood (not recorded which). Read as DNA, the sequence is TGTGCCAGCAACTCAGGGACAGCACGCTATGGCTACACCTTC. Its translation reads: CASNSGTARYGYTF.